Detailed here is one T cell receptor (beta chain). Its antigen is unknown. This entry is derived from a study of breast tumors, draining lymph nodes, adjacent tissues. Study-wide results and caveats: Luminal-like breast cancer showed significantly greater tumor-nontumor repertoire similarity than basal-like breast cancer did. Compared with lymph nodes, tumors were less diverse; compared with nontumor tissue, more. The lymph node origin of tumor T cells was framed as consistent with a hypothesis, not demonstrated.

The CDR3 loop spans 16 amino acids. V was shortened by 0 bases and J by 1 base, with 11 bases between the two germline ends. Germline-derived CDR1 and CDR2 are SGHTA and FQGNSA. TCRdb re-analysed the multiplex PCR reads in MiXCR, keeping a single row per CDR3 protein. Found here are roughly 110,000 distinct CDR3 sequences, less than 40% of them singletons; the top ten hold around 5.9%. The lymph nodes were axillary draining lymph nodes from breast cancer patients. The sequenced material came from axillary lymph node tissue. This clonotype originated in a female donor with breast cancer. Some clones in this sample may be carry-over from other donors' samples. The chain couples TRBV7-2 to TRBJ2-3; D possibly corresponds to TRBD2 (6 bases). CDR3 in amino acids: CASSLAPGVGTDTQYF. CDR3 DNA: TGTGCCAGCAGCTTAGCACCGGGAGTGGGCACAGATACGCAGTATTTT.